Presented here are 14 T cell receptor beta chains from one specimen sequenced in a study of blood T cell repertoires in COVID-19. The table came from immunoSEQ multiplex PCR; TCRdb's copy has only in-frame clones and leaves some out. Of about 300,000 clones in the sample, 85% to 90% are singletons; the top ten hold roughly 6.1%. The sample taken for sequencing was peripheral blood. The receptors shown here come from a woman in her forties or fifties with COVID-19, enrolled during active disease.

The rearrangement uses TRBV4-2 and TRBJ2-7, with 8 bases lining up with TRBD2. V lost 4 bases, J lost 0 bases, and 11 bases stayed unmatched. This CDR3 has 17 residues. Per germline, CDR1 LGHNA and CDR2 YNFKEQ. The CDR3 DNA reads TGTGCCAGCAGCCTTCGCCTCTCGGGAGGGAGCTCCTACGAGCAGTACTTC. This sequence encodes CASSLRLSGGSSYEQYF.

For the CDR3, the DNA is TGTGCCAGTAGTATCGCGGGACAGTTCTCTGGAAACACCATATATTTT. It encodes CASSIAGQFSGNTIYF. J is TRBJ1-3 and V is TRBV19, with 7 nucleotides matching TRBD1. J was trimmed by 0 bases and V by 3 bases; bases with no gene match: 5. The CDR3 consists of 16 residues. CDR1 and CDR2 (germline): LNHDA, SQIVND (reference sequence).

The chain has TRBV10-3 and TRBJ2-5; 15 bases map to TRBD2. V shed 6 bases and J 2 bases; nucleotides not matched to a gene: 4. The CDR3 has 16 amino acids. In germline, CDR1 is ENHRY, CDR2 SYGVKD. Here the CDR3 reads CAISPGLAGGQETQYF. CDR3 nucleotides: TGTGCCATCAGCCCCGGACTAGCGGGAGGGCAAGAGACCCAGTACTTC.

This clone has just one count. The chain is built from TRBV7-2 and TRBJ2-1; unclear D gene. Germline CDR1 SGHTA, CDR2 FQGNSA. The V end lost 3 bases, the J end lost 6 bases, and 12 bases lay between the germline ends. The CDR3 runs 14 residues. CDR3: CASSFRPTPNEQFF. CDR3 sequence (DNA): TGTGCCAGCAGCTTCCGTCCCACTCCCAATGAGCAGTTCTTC. Supplemented by reference TRBV7-2 and TRBJ2-1, the full variable domain reads GAGVSQSPSNKVTEKGKDVELRCDPISGHTALYWYRQSLGQGLEFLIYFQGNSAPDKSGLPSDRFSAERTGGSVSTLTIQRTQQEDSAVYLCASSFRPTPNEQFFGPGTRLTVL.

This sequence joins TRBV25-1 and TRBJ1-5; 8 positions agree with TRBD1. The CDR3 covers 15 residues. Germline CDR1 MGHDK, CDR2 SYGVNS. The ends lost 4 bases at V and 3 bases at J; junction bases unmatched: 5. The CDR3 bases are TGTGCCAGCAGTGCGAGACAGGGGAACAATCAGCCCCAGCATTTT. Protein product: CASSARQGNNQPQHF.

The chain uses TRBV18 and TRBJ1-2; 9 positions match TRBD1. The V and J ends lost 3 bases and 6 bases, in that order; junction bases with no gene match: 5. The germline CDR1 and CDR2 sequences are KGHSH and LQKENI. There are 14 residues in the CDR3. The CDR3 region has the DNA TGTGCCAGCTCACCTGCCGGGACAGGGAATGGCTACACCTTC. This gives the protein CASSPAGTGNGYTF.

The CDR3 bases are TGTGCCAGCAGCTTAGGCCCGGGACAGACCAATGAGCAGTTCTTC. It encodes CASSLGPGQTNEQFF. V usage is TRBV7-2 and J usage is TRBJ2-1; 7 positions match TRBD1. The J segment lost 6 bases and the V segment lost 1 base, leaving 6 bases of the junction unmatched. CDR1 is SGHTA and CDR2 is FQGNSA in the germline V gene. This CDR3 contains 15 residues.

The chain links TRBV19 to TRBJ1-1; D not certain. Germline V gene lookup returns CDR1 LNHDA and CDR2 SQIVND (reference sequence). V was cut by 5 bases and J by 1 base, with 8 bases left in between. This CDR3 region has 13 residues. The CDR3 reads CASSSRRNTEAFF. CDR3 coding DNA: TGTGCCAGTAGTTCAAGGAGGAACACTGAAGCTTTCTTT.

The chain uses TRBV19 and TRBJ1-5; 8 nucleotides align to TRBD1. The length of the CDR3 is 13 residues. In germline, CDR1 is LNHDA, CDR2 SQIVND (reference sequence). The ends lost 6 bases at V and 8 bases at J; junction bases unmatched: 6. CDR3 DNA: TGTGCCAGTAGGGGCAGGGGGCTGGAGCCCCAGCATTTT. Encoded protein: CASRGRGLEPQHF.

The CDR3 nucleotides are TGTGCCAGTAGTTCAACAGACCTAGCCAAAAACATTCAGTACTTC. It encodes CASSSTDLAKNIQYF. The chain has TRBV19 and TRBJ2-4; D is undetermined. CDR1 is LNHDA and CDR2 is SQIVND in the germline V gene (reference sequence). The CDR3 is made up of 15 amino acids. Deletions cut 5 bases from V and 0 bases from J, with 11 bases between.

This clone was recorded once. The V and J genes are TRBV12-5 and TRBJ1-1; no clear D gene. The CDR3 is made up of 11 amino acids. V was clipped by 7 bases and J by 0 bases, with 3 bases between them. Germline lookup yields CDR1 LGHNT and CDR2 FRNRAP. The CDR3 sequence is CASALNTEAFF. The CDR3 bases are TGTGCTAGTGCGTTGAACACTGAAGCTTTCTTT.

The chain joins TRBV29-1 to TRBJ2-3, with 8 nucleotides matching TRBD1. The V gene's germline CDR1 is SQVTM and CDR2 ANQGSEA. V was clipped by 6 bases and J by 4 bases; unmatched bases: 9. The length of the CDR3 is 14 residues. The CDR3 region has the DNA TGCAGCGTGAGATATGGACAGGGAGCAGATACGCAGTATTTT. This translates into CSVRYGQGADTQYF.

V usage is TRBV6-6 and J usage is TRBJ2-1; 8 bases map to TRBD2. Germline V lookup: CDR1 MNHNY, CDR2 SVGAGI (reference sequence). This CDR3 contains 16 residues. Trimming removed 6 bases from V and 2 bases from J; junction bases left unmatched: 9. CDR3 nucleotides: TGTGCCAGCAGGGGGTTCGCGGGAGGCACCTACAATGAGCAGTTCTTC. It translates to CASRGFAGGTYNEQFF.

This clone was observed a handful of times. The V gene is TRBV27, the J gene TRBJ1-6; D is unclear. From germline, CDR1 is MNHEY and CDR2 SMNVEV (reference sequence). V lost 4 bases to trimming and J lost 5 bases, with 15 bases between them. CDR3 length: 16 amino acids. CDR3 DNA: TGTGCCAGCAGTTGGGCCGGTCAGCTAAATAATTCACCCCTCCACTTT. Its translation is CASSWAGQLNNSPLHF.